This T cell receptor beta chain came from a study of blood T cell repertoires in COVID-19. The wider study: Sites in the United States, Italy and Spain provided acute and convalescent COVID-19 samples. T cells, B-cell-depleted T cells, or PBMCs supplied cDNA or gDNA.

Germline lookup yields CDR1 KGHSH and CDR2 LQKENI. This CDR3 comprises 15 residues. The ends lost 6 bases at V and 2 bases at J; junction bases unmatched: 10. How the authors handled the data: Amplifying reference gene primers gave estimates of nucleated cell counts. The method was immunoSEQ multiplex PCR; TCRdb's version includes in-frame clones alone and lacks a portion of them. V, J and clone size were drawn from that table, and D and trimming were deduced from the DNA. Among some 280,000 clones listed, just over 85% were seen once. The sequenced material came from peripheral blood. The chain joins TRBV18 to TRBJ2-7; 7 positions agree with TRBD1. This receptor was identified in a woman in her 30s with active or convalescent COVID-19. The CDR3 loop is CASSTGTEHTYEQYF. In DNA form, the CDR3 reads TGTGCCAGCTCCACCGGGACAGAACACACCTACGAGCAGTACTTC. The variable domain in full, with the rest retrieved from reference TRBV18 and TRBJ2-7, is NAGVMQNPRHLVRRRGQEARLRCSPMKGHSHVYWYRQLPEEGLKFMVYLQKENIIDESGMPKERFSAEFPKEGPSILRIQQVVRGDSAAYFCASSTGTEHTYEQYFGPGTRLTVT.